The 30 T cell receptor beta chains below were found in one sample sequenced in a study of T cell repertoires in ileal Crohn's disease. Time point in this sample: neoterminal ileum biopsy at postoperative endoscopy, about 6 months after surgery. Produced via immunoSEQ multiplex PCR; TCRdb's table is partial and in-frame only. The sample yields approximately 13,000 clones, about 67% seen once. The sample taken for sequencing was ileal tissue. All receptors derive from an adult with Crohn's disease.

The V gene is TRBV5-6, the J gene TRBJ2-6; D uncertain. The length of the CDR3 is 14 residues. V shed 0 bases and J shed 4 bases, with 5 bases lying between them. CDR1 is SGHDT and CDR2 is YYEEEE in the germline V gene. Here the CDR3 DNA reads TGTGCCAGCAGCTTGGGAGTAGGGGCCAACGTCCTGACTTTC. Its protein is CASSLGVGANVLTF.

V is TRBV7-8 and J is TRBJ1-1; D gene ambiguous. Trimming left V 3 bases short and J 7 bases short, with 9 bases between. The CDR3 contains 12 residues. Germline V gene data show CDR1 as SGHVS and CDR2 as FQNEAQ. CDR3 loop: CASSFSRVEAFF. The DNA for the CDR3 is TGTGCCAGCAGCTTTAGTAGGGTTGAAGCTTTCTTT.

The chain is built from TRBV5-1 and TRBJ1-2, with no clear D. This CDR3 has 12 amino acids. V was pared by 5 bases and J by 1 base, with 6 bases between. The germline V gene has CDR1 SGHRS and CDR2 YFSETQ. This CDR3 reads CASRGDNYGYTF. As DNA, the CDR3 is TGCGCCAGCAGAGGCGATAACTATGGCTACACCTTC.

This clone was recorded once. The chain is built from TRBV10-3 and TRBJ1-1; TRBD1 is a possible D gene (6 bases). CDR1 and CDR2 (germline): ENHRY, SYGVKD. The CDR3 has 14 amino acids. The V gene lost 2 bases and the J gene lost 7 bases, with 14 bases spanning the gap. CDR3 residues: CAISEEGRGYEAFF. The CDR3 bases are TGTGCCATCAGTGAGGAAGGCAGGGGATATGAAGCTTTCTTT.

V usage is TRBV7-9 and J usage is TRBJ2-6; weak D call: TRBD2 (6 bases). The CDR3 extends over 14 amino acids. The V end was cut by 3 bases, the J end by 5 bases, with 8 bases between. Looked up from germline, CDR1 is SEHNR and CDR2 is FQNEAQ (reference sequence). This chain's CDR3 is CASSLAGRANVLTF. The CDR3 DNA reads as TGTGCCAGCAGCTTGGCGGGGCGGGCCAACGTCCTGACTTTC.

V and J are TRBV11-2 and TRBJ2-3; TRBD2 matches at 9 bases. J lost 4 bases, V lost 2 bases, and 7 bases had no gene match. CDR1 is SGHAT and CDR2 is FQNNGV in the germline V gene. The CDR3 length is 16 residues. The CDR3 bases are TGTGCCAGCAGCTTATTGAGCGGGGGGTTCGCAGATACGCAGTATTTT. Amino acid sequence: CASSLLSGGFADTQYF. Supplemented by reference TRBV11-2 and TRBJ2-3, the full variable domain reads EAGVAQSPRYKIIEKRQSVAFWCNPISGHATLYWYQQILGQGPKLLIQFQNNGVVDDSQLPKDRFSAERLKGVDSTLKIQPAKLEDSAVYLCASSLLSGGFADTQYFGPGTRLTVL.

This rearrangement joins TRBV19 to TRBJ2-2; 8 bases are shared with TRBD2. The trim removed 1 base at V and 1 base at J, leaving 5 bases unmatched. In germline, CDR1 is LNHDA, CDR2 SQIVND (reference sequence). The CDR3 is 17 residues long. The CDR3 DNA sequence: TGTGCCAGTAGTATAGTCCCCGGGAGGGGGAACACCGGGGAGCTGTTTTTT. Amino acid sequence: CASSIVPGRGNTGELFF.

In its sample, this clone was seen once. The chain employs TRBV11-2 and TRBJ2-5; D is unresolved. Germline assignment: CDR1 SGHAT and CDR2 FQNNGV. The germline V and J ends were trimmed by 5 bases and 1 base, with 8 bases remaining between them. CDR3 length: 13 amino acids. Here the CDR3 reads CASSQRGQETQYF. CDR3 coding DNA: TGTGCCAGCAGCCAGCGCGGCCAAGAGACCCAGTACTTC. Using reference TRBV11-2 and TRBJ2-5 for the parts outside the CDR3, the full variable domain is EAGVAQSPRYKIIEKRQSVAFWCNPISGHATLYWYQQILGQGPKLLIQFQNNGVVDDSQLPKDRFSAERLKGVDSTLKIQPAKLEDSAVYLCASSQRGQETQYFGPGTRLLVL.

The chain carries TRBV6-5 and TRBJ2-7, with a possible D match to TRBD1 (6 bases). V lost 6 bases to trimming and J lost 3 bases, with 12 bases between them. Germline CDR1 and CDR2: MNHEY and SVGAGI. The CDR3 runs to 13 residues. CDR3 DNA sequence: TGTGCCAGCAGCTCGGACAGCAACTACGAGCAGTACTTC. Amino acid sequence: CASSSDSNYEQYF.

The chain recombines TRBV5-4 with TRBJ2-3; a possible D gene is TRBD2 (6 bases). This CDR3 comprises 14 residues. V was cut by 3 bases and J by 0 bases, with 8 bases left in between. Germline-derived CDR1 and CDR2 are SGHNT and YYREEE (reference sequence). CDR3 sequence reads: CASSSGTSTDTQYF. The CDR3 coding sequence is TGTGCCAGCAGCTCTGGGACTAGCACAGATACGCAGTATTTT.

The CDR3 spells CASSLAGIQETQYF. The CDR3 DNA reads TGCGCCAGCAGCTTGGCGGGGATACAAGAGACCCAGTACTTC. This chain connects TRBV5-1 to TRBJ2-5; a possible D gene is TRBD2 (5 bases). This CDR3 contains 14 residues. Trimming shortened V by 0 bases and J by 2 bases, and 8 bases separated the two germline ends. The germline gives CDR1 SGHRS, CDR2 YFSETQ. Full variable domain (rest looked up from reference TRBV5-1 and TRBJ2-5): KAGVTQTPRYLIKTRGQQVTLSCSPISGHRSVSWYQQTPGQGLQFLFEYFSETQRNKGNFPGRFSGRQFSNSRSEMNVSTLELGDSALYLCASSLAGIQETQYFGPGTRLLVL.

This rearrangement joins TRBV30 to TRBJ1-4; D is possibly TRBD1 (5 bases). This CDR3 contains 12 residues. CDR1 is GTSNPN and CDR2 is SVGIG in the germline V gene (reference sequence). Trimming stripped 4 bases from V and 7 bases from J, with 10 bases between. As DNA, the CDR3 is TGTGCCTGGAAGCAGGGTAGTGAAAAACTGTTTTTT. It yields the protein CAWKQGSEKLFF.

This clone was seen only a few times. V is TRBV14 and J is TRBJ1-1; no clear D gene. The V gene's germline CDR1 is SGHDN and CDR2 FVKESK. V was cut by 2 bases and J by 2 bases, with 6 bases left in between. This CDR3 is built from 13 residues. The chain's CDR3 is CASSQISNTEAFF. The CDR3 DNA is TGTGCCAGCAGCCAAATCTCCAACACTGAAGCTTTCTTT.

V usage is TRBV7-8 and J usage is TRBJ1-2; TRBD1 agrees at 7 bases. With 6 bases clipped from V and 2 bases from J, the junction kept 9 bases outside the gene matches. Per the germline V gene, CDR1 is SGHVS and CDR2 is FQNEAQ. This CDR3 region has 15 residues. The CDR3 DNA is TGTGCCAGCAGTCCACAGGGGTCTGGGAACTATGGCTACACCTTC. Encoded protein: CASSPQGSGNYGYTF.

This chain links TRBV7-3 with TRBJ2-1, with 13 nucleotides matching TRBD2. This CDR3 is built from 21 residues. Germline CDR1 and CDR2: SGHTA and FQGTGA. V trimming: 0 bases; J trimming: 3 bases; junction bases outside the gene matches: 14. The CDR3 loop reads CASSLTREFSLAGGLYNEQFF. As DNA, the CDR3 is TGTGCCAGCAGCTTAACGCGGGAGTTCTCACTAGCGGGGGGGCTCTACAATGAGCAGTTCTTC. The full variable domain, in which reference TRBV7-3 and TRBJ2-1 provide the parts outside the CDR3, is GAGVSQTPSNKVTEKGKYVELRCDPISGHTALYWYRQSLGQGPEFLIYFQGTGAADDSGLPNDRFFAVRPEGSVSTLKIQRTERGDSAVYLCASSLTREFSLAGGLYNEQFFGPGTRLTVL.

V gene TRBV2 combines with J gene TRBJ1-1; 8 bases fit TRBD1. The CDR3 runs 15 residues. CDR1 is SNHLY and CDR2 is FYNNEI in the germline V gene. The junction had 7 bases not matched to a gene; V was cut back by 5 bases and J by 2 bases. The CDR3 reads CASSNQGQGNTEAFF. In nucleotides, the CDR3 is TGTGCCAGCAGTAATCAAGGACAGGGAAACACTGAAGCTTTCTTT.

This clone appeared a few times. The rearrangement uses TRBV11-2 and TRBJ2-3; D not resolved. Germline CDR1 is SGHAT and CDR2 is FQNNGV. This CDR3 is 15 amino acids long. Trimming stripped 0 bases from V and 3 bases from J, with 10 bases between. CDR3 sequence: CASSLDLGPTDTQYF. CDR3 DNA: TGTGCCAGCAGCTTAGATCTAGGGCCAACAGATACGCAGTATTTT.

V is TRBV19 and J is TRBJ2-3; TRBD2 aligns across 12 bases. V was pared by 5 bases and J by 4 bases, with 4 bases of the junction left unmatched. The CDR3 loop spans 15 amino acids. Germline V gene data show CDR1 as LNHDA and CDR2 as SQIVND (reference sequence). The CDR3 spells CASSLLAGGADTQYF. The DNA for the CDR3 is TGTGCCAGTAGTCTACTAGCGGGGGGTGCAGATACGCAGTATTTT. Filled out from reference TRBV19 and TRBJ2-3, the complete variable domain reads DGGITQSPKYLFRKEGQNVTLSCEQNLNHDAMYWYRQDPGQGLRLIYYSQIVNDFQKGDIAEGYSVSREKKESFPLTVTSAQKNPTAFYLCASSLLAGGADTQYFGPGTRLTVL.

The chain recombines TRBV6-5 with TRBJ1-2; 12 nucleotides line up with TRBD1. The CDR3 totals 14 residues. Germline values: CDR1 MNHEY, CDR2 SVGAGI. V was clipped by 7 bases and J by 4 bases; unmatched bases: 4. The CDR3 DNA reads as TGTGCCAGCACTCGGGACAGGGGGCCCTATGGCTACACCTTC. This gives the protein CASTRDRGPYGYTF.

J is TRBJ1-1 and V is TRBV10-3, with a weak D call TRBD1 (6 bases). Germline CDR1 ENHRY, CDR2 SYGVKD. The CDR3 covers 15 residues. Trimming cost V 4 bases and J 4 bases, with 16 bases left between them. CDR3 loop: CAISVGTSVSTEAFF. DNA for the CDR3: TGTGCCATCAGTGTTGGGACATCAGTAAGCACTGAAGCTTTCTTT.

The rearrangement uses TRBV4-1 and TRBJ2-5, with TRBD2 identical over 9 bases. V gave up 0 bases and J gave up 5 bases; unmatched junction bases: 7. Per the germline V gene, CDR1 is MGHRA and CDR2 is YSYEKL. This CDR3 region has 16 residues. The CDR3, as DNA: TGCGCCAGCAGCCAAGATAAAGCGGGGGGCCGGGAGACCCAGTACTTC. The encoded protein is CASSQDKAGGRETQYF.

The DNA for the CDR3 is TGTGCCAGCAAGAAGGCAGGGGATCAGCCCCAGCATTTT. The encoded protein is CASKKAGDQPQHF. The chain joins TRBV6-5 to TRBJ1-5; perhaps TRBD1 as D (6 bases). Germline CDR1 MNHEY, CDR2 SVGAGI. V dropped 7 bases and J dropped 5 bases, with 12 bases sitting between them. The CDR3 spans 13 residues.

The J gene is TRBJ1-5, the V gene TRBV10-2; perhaps TRBD1 as D (6 bases). This CDR3 comprises 15 residues. Germline V gene data show CDR1 as WSHSY and CDR2 as SAAADI. V lost 1 base and J 0 bases, leaving 7 bases between the germline ends. Here the CDR3 DNA reads TGCGCCAGCAGTGAGTGGACAGATAGCAATCAGCCCCAGCATTTT. This gives the protein CASSEWTDSNQPQHF.

This CDR3 reads CASYNPAGGYGYTF. The CDR3 nucleotides read TGTGCCAGCTACAACCCTGCAGGAGGATATGGCTACACCTTC. The V and J genes are TRBV27 and TRBJ1-2; D gene unclear. Germline CDR1 is MNHEY and CDR2 is SMNVEV (reference sequence). The CDR3 runs to 14 residues. The V end was cut by 8 bases, the J end by 5 bases, with 18 bases between.

V usage is TRBV18 and J usage is TRBJ1-1; 11 nucleotides match TRBD1. The CDR3 contains 13 residues. V trimming: 6 bases; J trimming: 8 bases; junction bases outside the gene matches: 5. Looked up from germline, CDR1 is KGHSH and CDR2 is LQKENI. The CDR3 DNA reads as TGTGCCAGCTCGCGGACAGGGGGCGAGGAAGCTTTCTTT. Its translation is CASSRTGGEEAFF.

The sample holds a few counts of this clone. The J gene is TRBJ1-1, the V gene TRBV25-1; 7 bases agree with TRBD1. V shed 6 bases, J shed 3 bases, and the junction held 10 bases outside the gene matches. Germline CDR1 and CDR2: MGHDK and SYGVNS. The CDR3 extends over 15 amino acids. The CDR3 sequence: CASRGRGQRDTEAFF. The CDR3 nucleotides are TGTGCCAGCAGGGGAAGGGGGCAAAGGGACACTGAAGCTTTCTTT.

The chain couples TRBV29-1 to TRBJ2-1, with no clear D. The germline CDR1 and CDR2 sequences are SQVTM and ANQGSEA. The CDR3 loop spans 17 amino acids. Trimming took off 7 bases at V and 0 bases at J, with 22 bases between the two ends. Here the CDR3 DNA reads TGCAGCGCCCAAGGGTGGAAGAGCCCCATCTCCTACAATGAGCAGTTCTTC. Amino acid sequence: CSAQGWKSPISYNEQFF.

This chain links TRBV11-2 with TRBJ2-3, with a tentative D call TRBD2 (6 bases). Trimming took off 3 bases at V and 4 bases at J, with 14 bases between the two ends. The CDR3 covers 15 residues. Germline assignment: CDR1 SGHAT and CDR2 FQNNGV. CDR3 DNA sequence: TGTGCCAGCAGCTTTTGGAGGGGCCGGGCAGATACGCAGTATTTT. It yields the protein CASSFWRGRADTQYF.

This clone turned up a few times. The chain links TRBV5-5 to TRBJ1-2; D gene unclear. The CDR3 spans 15 residues. V lost 0 bases and J lost 0, with 9 bases in between. Looked up from germline, CDR1 is SGHKS and CDR2 is YYEKEE (reference sequence). The CDR3 DNA is TGTGCCAGCAGCTTGGGTGCCAGTACTAACTATGGCTACACCTTC. Protein sequence: CASSLGASTNYGYTF. The variable domain in full, completed from reference TRBV5-5 and TRBJ1-2, reads DAGVTQSPTHLIKTRGQQVTLRCSPISGHKSVSWYQQVLGQGPQFIFQYYEKEERGRGNFPDRFSARQFPNYSSELNVNALLLGDSALYLCASSLGASTNYGYTFGSGTRLTVV.

CDR3 sequence (DNA): TGTGCCAGCACCGCAACAGGGGGCGGAGGCTACACCTTC. Amino acids: CASTATGGGGYTF. The rearrangement joins TRBV6-6 to TRBJ1-2; 9 nucleotides align to TRBD1. V shed 7 bases, J shed 8 bases, and the junction held 8 bases outside the gene matches. There are 13 residues in the CDR3. CDR1 and CDR2 (germline): MNHNY, SVGAGI (reference sequence).